The rows below give T cell receptor beta chains drawn from one sample of a study of blood T cell repertoires in COVID-19. Here immunoSEQ multiplex PCR was the method, and the copy in TCRdb shows in-frame clones only, minus some. The repertoire holds roughly 280,000 clones, with roughly nine tenths as singletons. The sequencing input was PBMCs or T cells enriched from blood (not recorded which). These receptors were obtained from a woman between 18 and 29 years old who had recovered from COVID-19. The CDR3 runs from the conserved cysteine through the conserved F or W. The order of the fields is J gene, V gene, clone size, D gene, CDR3 DNA, CDR3 protein. The D gene is left open where the match is weak. The size entry is marked missing in some rows and otherwise reads once, few, many or a size class.

j_gene: TRBJ1-1; v_gene: TRBV5-1; abundance: .; d_gene: TRBD1; CDR3nt: TGCGCCAGCAGCAAGGAGGACAGGGGCCTTACTGAAGCTTTCTTT; CDR3aa: CASSKEDRGLTEAFF
j_gene: TRBJ1-1; v_gene: TRBV5-8; abundance: .; d_gene: TRBD1; CDR3nt: TGTGCCAGCAGCTTGGTGACAGGGGCTGAAGCTTTCTTT; CDR3aa: CASSLVTGAEAFF
j_gene: TRBJ1-3; v_gene: TRBV9; abundance: .; d_gene: .; CDR3nt: TGTGCCAGCAGCGTGGGCAGCTCTGGAAACACCATATATTTT; CDR3aa: CASSVGSSGNTIYF
j_gene: TRBJ2-7; v_gene: TRBV5-1; abundance: .; d_gene: TRBD1; CDR3nt: TGCGCCAGCAGCTTGGCCAATCCGGGACAGGGTGGCGAGCAGTACTTC; CDR3aa: CASSLANPGQGGEQYF
j_gene: TRBJ1-3; v_gene: TRBV11-2; abundance: .; d_gene: .; CDR3nt: TGTGCCAGCAGCTCAACAGGGATATCTGGAAACACCATATATTTT; CDR3aa: CASSSTGISGNTIYF
j_gene: TRBJ1-3; v_gene: TRBV18; abundance: .; d_gene: .; CDR3nt: TGTGCCAGCTCACTACAAGTATCTGGAAACACCATATATTTT; CDR3aa: CASSLQVSGNTIYF
j_gene: TRBJ2-5; v_gene: TRBV7-7; abundance: .; d_gene: TRBD2; CDR3nt: TGTGCTAGCAGCCAAGGGGGGACTAGCCAAGAGACCCAGTACTTC; CDR3aa: CASSQGGTSQETQYF
j_gene: TRBJ1-1; v_gene: TRBV7-2; abundance: .; d_gene: .; CDR3nt: TGTGCCAGCAGCTTAGAACAGGTTAACACTGAAGCTTTCTTT; CDR3aa: CASSLEQVNTEAFF
j_gene: TRBJ2-3; v_gene: TRBV10-3; abundance: .; d_gene: .; CDR3nt: TGTGCCATCAGTGAGTCACCTAGGTCAGATACGCAGTATTTT; CDR3aa: CAISESPRSDTQYF
j_gene: TRBJ2-2; v_gene: TRBV4-1; abundance: .; d_gene: .; CDR3nt: TGCGCCAGCAGCCCTCTCACCGGGGAGCTGTTTTTT; CDR3aa: CASSPLTGELFF
j_gene: TRBJ1-6; v_gene: TRBV13; abundance: once; d_gene: TRBD1; CDR3nt: TGTGCCAGCAGCTTCCAGGGGGCTGGCTCCTATAATTCACCCCTCCACTTT; CDR3aa: CASSFQGAGSYNSPLHF
j_gene: TRBJ2-2; v_gene: TRBV14; abundance: .; d_gene: .; CDR3nt: TGTGCCAGCAGCGCAGATACCGGGGAGCTGTTTTTT; CDR3aa: CASSADTGELFF
j_gene: TRBJ2-2; v_gene: TRBV7-3; abundance: few; d_gene: TRBD1; CDR3nt: TGTGCCAGCAGCTCCCAACAGGGGGCAGTCGGGGAGCTGTTTTTT; CDR3aa: CASSSQQGAVGELFF
j_gene: TRBJ2-7; v_gene: TRBV7-9; abundance: .; d_gene: TRBD1; CDR3nt: TGTGCCAGCAGCACACGACAGGGGGCAGCCTACGAGCAGTACTTC; CDR3aa: CASSTRQGAAYEQYF
j_gene: TRBJ2-7; v_gene: TRBV5-1; abundance: .; d_gene: TRBD1; CDR3nt: TGCGCCAGCAGCGCCGGACAGGGGACCTACGAGCAGTACTTC; CDR3aa: CASSAGQGTYEQYF
j_gene: TRBJ2-3; v_gene: TRBV5-1; abundance: .; d_gene: .; CDR3nt: TGCGCCAGCAGCTCTCAGGGGGATACGCAGTATTTT; CDR3aa: CASSSQGDTQYF
j_gene: TRBJ2-3; v_gene: TRBV29-1; abundance: .; d_gene: TRBD2; CDR3nt: TGCAGCGTTTCTAGCGGGGGGCCCACGAGTGGGACGCAGTATTTT; CDR3aa: CSVSSGGPTSGTQYF
j_gene: TRBJ2-3; v_gene: TRBV5-1; abundance: .; d_gene: .; CDR3nt: TGCGCCAGCAGGTTCGGACATAGACAGGCAACAGATACGCAGTATTTT; CDR3aa: CASRFGHRQATDTQYF
j_gene: TRBJ2-2; v_gene: TRBV9; abundance: few; d_gene: TRBD1; CDR3nt: TGTGCCAGCAGCCCCCAACAGGGGGTCACCGGGGAGCTGTTTTTT; CDR3aa: CASSPQQGVTGELFF
j_gene: TRBJ2-2; v_gene: TRBV14; abundance: .; d_gene: TRBD1; CDR3nt: TGTGCCAGCAGCCTACGAAAACGGACAGGGAGCACCGGGGAGCTGTTTTTT; CDR3aa: CASSLRKRTGSTGELFF
j_gene: TRBJ2-7; v_gene: TRBV5-1; abundance: .; d_gene: TRBD1; CDR3nt: TGCGCCACCCAAGCCGGGACAGGGGGCTACGAGCAGTACTTC; CDR3aa: CATQAGTGGYEQYF
j_gene: TRBJ2-5; v_gene: TRBV5-1; abundance: .; d_gene: .; CDR3nt: TGCGCCAGCAGGGGAGGAGAGACCCAGTACTTC; CDR3aa: CASRGGETQYF
j_gene: TRBJ2-3; v_gene: TRBV5-1; abundance: .; d_gene: TRBD2; CDR3nt: TGCGCCAGCAGCCCTGGGGCGGGGGGGCTGATGAATACGCAGTATTTT; CDR3aa: CASSPGAGGLMNTQYF
j_gene: TRBJ2-7; v_gene: TRBV5-5; abundance: .; d_gene: .; CDR3nt: TGTGCCAGCAGCCCTTGGACTGCGGGATACGAGCAGTACTTC; CDR3aa: CASSPWTAGYEQYF
j_gene: TRBJ1-4; v_gene: TRBV5-1; abundance: once; d_gene: TRBD1; CDR3nt: TGCGCCAGCAGCTCAACAGGGGGCATAAGTGAAAAACTGTTTTTT; CDR3aa: CASSSTGGISEKLFF
j_gene: TRBJ2-5; v_gene: TRBV3-1/TRBV3-2; abundance: .; d_gene: TRBD2; CDR3nt: TGTGCCAGCAGCCAAGCGGTCCCCGGGGGGGTGGAGACCCAGTACTTC; CDR3aa: CASSQAVPGGVETQYF
j_gene: TRBJ1-5; v_gene: TRBV28; abundance: .; d_gene: .; CDR3nt: TGTGCCAGCAGTTTGATCGGGGGAGCGGACAATCAGCCCCAGCATTTT; CDR3aa: CASSLIGGADNQPQHF